This T cell receptor (beta chain) came from a study of regulatory T cells in long-lasting Graves disease. Study observations and caveats: It was in persistent disease that TRBV28, TRBJ1-2 and TRBJ2-5 were favored.

Building of the TCR beta libraries involved iRepertoire HTBI primers and Arm-PCR of CDR3 regions. TCRdb re-called the multiplex PCR reads through MiXCR, storing one row per CDR3 protein. The sample has hundreds of thousands of distinct CDR3 sequences, about 16% seen once. As concerns this clonotype: Its antigen is not identified.

This CDR3 comprises 12 residues. The V and J ends lost 7 bases and 2 bases respectively, with 7 bases between them. Time point of the sample: newly diagnosed GD, antithyroid drugs for less than 3 months. After RNA was extracted from PBMCs, the TCR library was made from it. A further study also used this sample, focusing on T cells in Graves' hyperthyroidism and ophthalmopathy.

The clonotype comes from a woman aged 35-65 years with Graves disease. The V gene is TRBV12-3 or TRBV12-4, the J gene TRBJ2-3; D is unclear. The sequences come from peripheral blood mononuclear cells (PBMCs), collected at new diagnosis, from a patient treated with antithyroid drugs. CDR3 in amino acids: CASNYYTDTQYF. The DNA of the CDR3 is TGTGCCAGCAACTACTACACAGATACGCAGTATTTT.